This T cell receptor (beta chain) was sequenced in a study of beta chain features in type 1 diabetes. General study points: Patients with type 1 diabetes carried fewer insertions and had more deletions at their VDJ junctions.

V dropped 11 bases and J dropped 2; count of bases not matched to a gene: 4. This CDR3 has 12 residues. The V gene's germline CDR1 is ENHRY and CDR2 SYGVKD. Note on this clone: Its antigen remains unknown.

Isolated RNA was reverse transcribed in full, so expressed TCRB transcripts were sequenced. Profiling relied on immunoSEQ multiplex PCR, and the TCRdb table lists in-frame clones only, not all of them. The sample lists around 500,000 clones; approximately 28% were seen once. The TCR comes from a man between 18 and 35 years old in good health. J is TRBJ2-3 and V is TRBV10-3; 7 positions agree with TRBD1. Sequenced material: naive CD4+ T cells from blood. The CDR3 DNA sequence: TGTGCCTCAGGGGGTGTCACAGATACGCAGTATTTT. This sequence encodes CASGGVTDTQYF.